This record looks at one T cell receptor beta chain sequence and its context. Germline V gene sequence: CDR1 SGHTA, CDR2 FQGNSA. This CDR3 is 13 amino acids long. Trimming cost V 5 bases and J 7 bases; bases outside gene matches: 5. Per the authors' pipeline: Estimation of nucleated cell counts relied on the amplification of reference gene primers. Clones were sequenced by immunoSEQ multiplex PCR, and TCRdb holds only the in-frame ones, with some missing. V, J and clone size reflect that table, while D and trimming were determined from the DNA. The data hold about 120,000 clones, with roughly 90% observed a single time. The source of the sample is a study of blood T cell repertoires in COVID-19. Study summary: There were acute and convalescent COVID-19 samples, and they came from the United States, Italy and Spain. T cells, B-cell-depleted T cells, or PBMCs supplied cDNA or gDNA.

The chain links TRBV7-2 to TRBJ1-5, with 7 bases identical to TRBD1. Sequencing input: peripheral blood. This clonotype originated in a man aged 40-49 years with acute or convalescent COVID-19. CDR3 DNA: TGTGCCAGCAGCACACAGACAGGGCAGCCCCAGCATTTT. Encoded protein: CASSTQTGQPQHF.